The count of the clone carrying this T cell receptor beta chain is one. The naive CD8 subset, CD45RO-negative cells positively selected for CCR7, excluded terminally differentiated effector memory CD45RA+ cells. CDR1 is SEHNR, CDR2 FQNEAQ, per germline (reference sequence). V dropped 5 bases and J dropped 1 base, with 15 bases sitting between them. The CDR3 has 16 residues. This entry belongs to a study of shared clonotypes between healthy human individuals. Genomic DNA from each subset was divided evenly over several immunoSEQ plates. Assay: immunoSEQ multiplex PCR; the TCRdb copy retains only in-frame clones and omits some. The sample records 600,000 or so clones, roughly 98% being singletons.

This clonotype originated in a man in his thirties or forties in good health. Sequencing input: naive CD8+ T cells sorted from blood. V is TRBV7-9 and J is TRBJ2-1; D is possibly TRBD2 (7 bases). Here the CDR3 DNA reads TGTGCCAGCAGCCCGCCGGGGGGCTCGTCCTACAATGAGCAGTTCTTC. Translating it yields CASSPPGGSSYNEQFF.